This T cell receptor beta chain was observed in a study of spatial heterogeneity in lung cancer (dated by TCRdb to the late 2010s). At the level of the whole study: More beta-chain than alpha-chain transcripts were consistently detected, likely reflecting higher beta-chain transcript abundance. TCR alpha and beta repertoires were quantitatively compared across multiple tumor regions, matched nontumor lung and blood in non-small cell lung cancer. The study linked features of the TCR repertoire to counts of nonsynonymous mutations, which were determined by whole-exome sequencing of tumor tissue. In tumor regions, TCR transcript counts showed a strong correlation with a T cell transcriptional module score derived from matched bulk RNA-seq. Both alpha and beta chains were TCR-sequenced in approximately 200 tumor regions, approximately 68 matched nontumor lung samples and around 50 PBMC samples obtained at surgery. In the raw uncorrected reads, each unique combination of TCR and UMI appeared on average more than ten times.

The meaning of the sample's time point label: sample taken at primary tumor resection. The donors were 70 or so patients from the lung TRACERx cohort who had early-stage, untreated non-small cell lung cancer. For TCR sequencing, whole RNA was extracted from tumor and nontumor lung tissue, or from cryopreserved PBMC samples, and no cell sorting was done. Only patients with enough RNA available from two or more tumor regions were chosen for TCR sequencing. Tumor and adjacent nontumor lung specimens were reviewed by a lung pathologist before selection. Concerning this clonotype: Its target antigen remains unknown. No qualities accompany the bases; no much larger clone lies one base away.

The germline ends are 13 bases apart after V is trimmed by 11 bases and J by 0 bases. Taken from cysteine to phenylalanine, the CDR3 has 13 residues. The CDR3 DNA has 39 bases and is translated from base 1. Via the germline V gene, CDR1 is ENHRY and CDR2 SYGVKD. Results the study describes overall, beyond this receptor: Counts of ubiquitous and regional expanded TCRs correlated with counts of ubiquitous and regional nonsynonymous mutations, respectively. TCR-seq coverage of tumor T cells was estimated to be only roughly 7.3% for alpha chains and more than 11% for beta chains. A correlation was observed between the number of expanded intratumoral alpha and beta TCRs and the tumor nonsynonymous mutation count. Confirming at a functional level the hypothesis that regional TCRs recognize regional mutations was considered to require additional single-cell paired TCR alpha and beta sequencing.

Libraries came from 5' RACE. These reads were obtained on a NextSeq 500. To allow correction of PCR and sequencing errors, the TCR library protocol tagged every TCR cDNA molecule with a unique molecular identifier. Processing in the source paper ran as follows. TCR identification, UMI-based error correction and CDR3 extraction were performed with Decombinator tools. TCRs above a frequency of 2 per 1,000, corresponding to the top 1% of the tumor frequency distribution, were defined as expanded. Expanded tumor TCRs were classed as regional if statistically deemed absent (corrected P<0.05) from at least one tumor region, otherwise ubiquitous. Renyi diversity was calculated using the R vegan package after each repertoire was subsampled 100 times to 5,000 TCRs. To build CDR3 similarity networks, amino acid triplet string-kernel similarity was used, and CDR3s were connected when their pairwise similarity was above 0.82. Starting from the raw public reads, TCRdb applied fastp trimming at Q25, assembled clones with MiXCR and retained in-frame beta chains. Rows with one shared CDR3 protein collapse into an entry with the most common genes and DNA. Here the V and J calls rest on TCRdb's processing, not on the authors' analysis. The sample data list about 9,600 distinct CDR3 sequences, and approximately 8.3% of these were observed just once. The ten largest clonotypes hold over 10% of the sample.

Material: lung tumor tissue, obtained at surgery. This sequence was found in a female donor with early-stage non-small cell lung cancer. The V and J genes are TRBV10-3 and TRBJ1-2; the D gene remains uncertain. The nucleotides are TGTGCCTTTGCGACACATACTAACTATGGCTACACCTTC. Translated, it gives CAFATHTNYGYTF.